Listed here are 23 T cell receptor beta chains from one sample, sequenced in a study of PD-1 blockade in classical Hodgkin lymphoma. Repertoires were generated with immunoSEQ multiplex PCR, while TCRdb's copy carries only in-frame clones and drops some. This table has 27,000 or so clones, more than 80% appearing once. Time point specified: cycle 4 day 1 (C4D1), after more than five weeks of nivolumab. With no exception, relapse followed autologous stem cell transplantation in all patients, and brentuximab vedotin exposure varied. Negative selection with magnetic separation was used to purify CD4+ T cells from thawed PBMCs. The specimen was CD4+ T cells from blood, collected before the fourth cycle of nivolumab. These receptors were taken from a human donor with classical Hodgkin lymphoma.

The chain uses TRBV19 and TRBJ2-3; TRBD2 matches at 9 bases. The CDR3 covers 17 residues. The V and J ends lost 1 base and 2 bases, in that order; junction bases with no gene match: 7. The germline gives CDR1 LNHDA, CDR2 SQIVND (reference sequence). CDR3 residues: CASSIVGLAGSTDTQYF. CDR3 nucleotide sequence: TGTGCCAGTAGTATAGTCGGGCTAGCGGGGTCCACAGATACGCAGTATTTT.

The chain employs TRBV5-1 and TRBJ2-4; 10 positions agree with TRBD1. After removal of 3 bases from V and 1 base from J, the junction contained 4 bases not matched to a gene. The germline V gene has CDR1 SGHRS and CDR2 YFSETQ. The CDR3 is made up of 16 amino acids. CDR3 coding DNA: TGCGCCAGCAGCTCCTCGGGACAGGGGGCCAAAAACATTCAGTACTTC. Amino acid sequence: CASSSSGQGAKNIQYF.

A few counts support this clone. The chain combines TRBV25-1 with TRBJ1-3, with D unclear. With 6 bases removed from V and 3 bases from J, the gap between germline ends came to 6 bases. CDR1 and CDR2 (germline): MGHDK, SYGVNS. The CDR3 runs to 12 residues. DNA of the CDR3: TGTGCCAGCAGCTCTCATGGAAACACCATATATTTT. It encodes CASSSHGNTIYF.

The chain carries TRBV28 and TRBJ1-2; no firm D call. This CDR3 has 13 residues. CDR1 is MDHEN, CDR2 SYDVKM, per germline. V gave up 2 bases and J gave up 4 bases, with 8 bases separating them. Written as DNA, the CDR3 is TGTGCCAGCAGTTTACCGCTATTCTATGGCTACACCTTC. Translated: CASSLPLFYGYTF.

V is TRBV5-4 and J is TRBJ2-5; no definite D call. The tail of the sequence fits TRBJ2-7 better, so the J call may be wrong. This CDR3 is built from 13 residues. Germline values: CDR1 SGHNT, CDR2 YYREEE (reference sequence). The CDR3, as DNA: TGTGCCAGCAGCCTCCCCCGGGTCGACGAGCAGTACTTC. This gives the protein CASSLPRVDEQYF.

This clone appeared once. CDR3 residues: CAWTTGNYGYTF. The CDR3 nucleotides read TGTGCCTGGACGACAGGGAACTATGGCTACACCTTC. The chain is built from TRBV30 and TRBJ1-2; 7 bases are a match to TRBD1. The junction had 1 base not matched to a gene; V was cut back by 4 bases and J by 2 bases. Germline CDR1 GTSNPN, CDR2 SVGIG (reference sequence). The CDR3 length is 12 residues.

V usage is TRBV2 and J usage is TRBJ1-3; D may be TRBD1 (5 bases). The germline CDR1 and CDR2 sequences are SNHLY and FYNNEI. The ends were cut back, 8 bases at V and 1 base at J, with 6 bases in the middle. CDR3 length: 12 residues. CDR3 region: CASGGSGNTIYF. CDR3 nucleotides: TGTGCCAGCGGGGGGTCTGGAAACACCATATATTTT.

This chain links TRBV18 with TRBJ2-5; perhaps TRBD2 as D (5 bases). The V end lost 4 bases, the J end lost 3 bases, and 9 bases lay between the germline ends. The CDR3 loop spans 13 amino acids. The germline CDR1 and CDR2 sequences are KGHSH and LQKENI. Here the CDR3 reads CASSRAGKETQYF. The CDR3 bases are TGTGCCAGCTCACGAGCCGGGAAAGAGACCCAGTACTTC.

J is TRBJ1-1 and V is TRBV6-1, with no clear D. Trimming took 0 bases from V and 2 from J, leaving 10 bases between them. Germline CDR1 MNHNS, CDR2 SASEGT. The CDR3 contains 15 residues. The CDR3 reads CASSEAGQVNTEAFF. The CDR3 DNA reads TGTGCCAGCAGTGAAGCGGGCCAGGTTAACACTGAAGCTTTCTTT.

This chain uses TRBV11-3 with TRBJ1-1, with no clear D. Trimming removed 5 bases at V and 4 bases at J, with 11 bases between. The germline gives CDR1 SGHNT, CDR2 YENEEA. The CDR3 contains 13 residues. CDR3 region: CASSPGPRTEAFF. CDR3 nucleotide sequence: TGTGCCAGCAGCCCAGGTCCTCGCACTGAAGCTTTCTTT.

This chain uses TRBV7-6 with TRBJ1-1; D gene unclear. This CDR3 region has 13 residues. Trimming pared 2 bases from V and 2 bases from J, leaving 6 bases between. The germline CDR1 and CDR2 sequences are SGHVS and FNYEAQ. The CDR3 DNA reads TGTGCCAGCAGCTTACAGGTTAACACTGAAGCTTTCTTT. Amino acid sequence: CASSLQVNTEAFF. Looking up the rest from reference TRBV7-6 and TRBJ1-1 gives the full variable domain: GAGVSQSPRYKVTKRGQDVALRCDPISGHVSLYWYRQALGQGPEFLTYFNYEAQQDKSGLPNDRFSAERPEGSISTLTIQRTEQRDSAMYRCASSLQVNTEAFFGQGTRLTVV.

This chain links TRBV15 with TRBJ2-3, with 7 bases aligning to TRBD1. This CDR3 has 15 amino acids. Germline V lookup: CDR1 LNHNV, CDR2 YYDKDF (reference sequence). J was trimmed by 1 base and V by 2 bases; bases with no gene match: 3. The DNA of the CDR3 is TGTGCCACCAGCAGACGACAGGGCCGCACAGATACGCAGTATTTT. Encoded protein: CATSRRQGRTDTQYF.

The CDR3 is CSVGDRVQEAFF. In DNA form, the CDR3 reads TGCAGCGTTGGTGACAGGGTTCAGGAAGCTTTCTTT. This rearrangement joins TRBV29-1 to TRBJ1-1; 7 nucleotides align to TRBD1. Trimming at V came to 4 bases and at J to 8 bases, leaving 7 bases not matched to a gene. The length of the CDR3 is 12 residues. Germline V gene data show CDR1 as SQVTM and CDR2 as ANQGSEA. The full variable domain, completed using reference TRBV29-1 and TRBJ1-1, is SAVISQKPSRDICQRGTSLTIQCQVDSQVTMMFWYRQQPGQSLTLIATANQGSEATYESGFVIDKFPISRPNLTFSTLTVSNMSPEDSSIYLCSVGDRVQEAFFGQGTRLTVV.

DNA of the CDR3: TGTGCCAGCAGTTACTCTGGCAGAAAGAACTATGGCTACACCTTC. This sequence encodes CASSYSGRKNYGYTF. The rearrangement links TRBV6-5 to TRBJ1-2; D gene unclear. CDR1 MNHEY and CDR2 SVGAGI come from the germline V gene. Trimming removed 0 bases at V and 2 bases at J, with 10 bases between. The CDR3 runs to 15 residues.

The DNA for the CDR3 is TGTGCCAGCAGCTTAGAGAGTGGTAGCCGTTACAATGAGCAGTTCTTC. Its translation: CASSLESGSRYNEQFF. This chain connects TRBV7-2 to TRBJ2-1, with D unresolved. The germline V gene encodes CDR1 SGHTA and CDR2 FQGNSA. Trimming stripped 1 base from V and 4 bases from J, with 14 bases between. The CDR3 is 16 residues long.

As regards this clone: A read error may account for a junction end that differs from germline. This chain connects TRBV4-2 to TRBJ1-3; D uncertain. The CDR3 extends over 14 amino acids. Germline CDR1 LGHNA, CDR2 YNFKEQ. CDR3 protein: CASSQLSGGDTIYF. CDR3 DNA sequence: TGTGCCAGCAGCCAGTTATCAGGTGGAGACACCATATATTTT.

This CDR3 is CASSGGDTLREPQHF. CDR3 sequence (DNA): TGTGCCAGCAGCGGAGGGGACACTCTCAGGGAGCCCCAGCATTTT. The chain has TRBV9 and TRBJ1-5; possible D gene TRBD1, 6 bases. The V end lost 3 bases, the J end lost 8 bases, and 18 bases lay between the germline ends. The CDR3 length is 15 residues. Germline V lookup: CDR1 SGDLS, CDR2 YYNGEE.

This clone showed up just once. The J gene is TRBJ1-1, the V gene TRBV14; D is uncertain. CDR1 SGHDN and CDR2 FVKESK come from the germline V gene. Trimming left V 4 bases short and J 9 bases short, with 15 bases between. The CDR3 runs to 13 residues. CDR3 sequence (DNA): TGTGCCAGCAGCCCAAGCCGACCGGGAAAAGCTTTCTTT. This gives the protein CASSPSRPGKAFF. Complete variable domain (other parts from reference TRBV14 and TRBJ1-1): EAGVTQFPSHSVIEKGQTVTLRCDPISGHDNLYWYRRVMGKEIKFLLHFVKESKQDESGMPNNRFLAERTGGTYSTLKVQPAELEDSGVYFCASSPSRPGKAFFGQGTRLTVV.

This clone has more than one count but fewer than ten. The CDR3 region is CASSEGNQPQHF. CDR3 bases: TGTGCCAGCAGTGAAGGCAATCAGCCCCAGCATTTT. This sequence joins TRBV2 and TRBJ1-5; D ambiguous. The V gene lost 1 base and the J gene lost 2 bases, with 0 bases spanning the gap. Germline V gene lookup returns CDR1 SNHLY and CDR2 FYNNEI. This CDR3 is built from 12 residues.

DNA for the CDR3: TGTGCCAGCAGCTTAAGGTCTAGCGGGAGATACAATGAGCAGTTCTTC. Its protein is CASSLRSSGRYNEQFF. The chain employs TRBV7-2 and TRBJ2-1, with 10 bases fitting TRBD2. CDR1 and CDR2 (germline): SGHTA, FQGNSA. The CDR3 consists of 16 residues. V lost 2 bases and J lost 4; bases outside the gene matches: 5.

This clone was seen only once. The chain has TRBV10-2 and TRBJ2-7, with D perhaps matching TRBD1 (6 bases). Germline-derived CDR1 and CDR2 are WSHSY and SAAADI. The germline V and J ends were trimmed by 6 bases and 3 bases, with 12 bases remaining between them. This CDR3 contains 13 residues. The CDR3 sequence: CASSPGTNYEQYF. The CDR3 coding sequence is TGCGCCAGCAGCCCCGGGACAAACTACGAGCAGTACTTC.

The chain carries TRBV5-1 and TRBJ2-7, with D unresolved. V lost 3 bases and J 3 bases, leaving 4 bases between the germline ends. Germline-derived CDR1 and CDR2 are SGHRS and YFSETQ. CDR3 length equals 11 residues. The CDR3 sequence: CASSSSYEQYF. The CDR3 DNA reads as TGCGCCAGCAGCTCGAGCTACGAGCAGTACTTC.

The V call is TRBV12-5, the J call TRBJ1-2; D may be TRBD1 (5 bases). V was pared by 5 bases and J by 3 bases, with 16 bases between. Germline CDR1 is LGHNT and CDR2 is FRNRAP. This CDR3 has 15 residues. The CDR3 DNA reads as TGTGCTAGTGGTCCAAAGTACGGGACGGACTATGGCTACACCTTC. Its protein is CASGPKYGTDYGYTF.